Listed below are T cell receptor beta chains from one sample, sequenced in a study of blood T cell repertoires in COVID-19. Sequencing was performed with immunoSEQ multiplex PCR; in TCRdb, only in-frame clones are kept and a portion is missing. Among 100,000 to 150,000 clones, about 89% were seen once, and the ten largest hold 30%. Specimen: peripheral blood. All receptors derive from a woman aged 70 to 79 with acute or convalescent COVID-19. Each CDR3 is given with its conserved first and last residue. The D gene is left open where the match is weak. Clone size is shown for a subset of rows, as once, few, many or a class of expanded clone.

J | V | size | D | CDR3 | DNA
TRBJ2-3 | TRBV19 | NA | TRBD2 | CASTGLAETDTQYF | TGTGCCAGCACGGGACTAGCGGAAACAGATACGCAGTATTTT
TRBJ1-2 | TRBV4-2 | NA | NA | CASSQDPKGYTF | TGTGCCAGCAGCCAAGACCCTAAGGGCTACACCTTC
TRBJ2-2 | TRBV5-1 | NA | NA | CASSLADSRTGELFF | TGCGCCAGCAGCTTGGCGGACAGTCGCACCGGGGAGCTGTTTTTT
TRBJ2-1 | TRBV6-5 | NA | TRBD2 | CASPAGGHNNNEQFF | TGTGCCAGCCCTGCGGGGGGTCATAATAACAATGAGCAGTTCTTC
TRBJ1-2 | TRBV3-1/TRBV3-2 | NA | TRBD1 | CASSGRGQGFYGYTF | TGTGCCAGCTCGGGTAGGGGACAGGGGTTCTATGGCTACACCTTC
TRBJ1-1 | TRBV12-2 | once | NA | CASRLAGQGVIMNTEAFF | TGTGCAAGTCGCTTAGCCGGACAGGGGGTGATCATGAACACTGAAGCTTTCTTT
TRBJ1-3 | TRBV7-9 | NA | NA | CASSLGAGNTIYF | TGTGCCAGCAGCTTAGGCGCTGGAAACACCATATATTTT
TRBJ2-1 | TRBV9 | NA | TRBD2 | CASSVAGTNYNEQFF | TGTGCCAGCAGCGTAGCAGGGACTAACTACAATGAGCAGTTCTTC
TRBJ2-3 | TRBV7-9 | once | NA | CASSLLIGTDTQYF | TGTGCCAGCAGCTTACTTATTGGCACAGATACGCAGTATTTT
TRBJ2-7 | TRBV7-2 | NA | TRBD1 | CASRRTGTAYEQYF | TGTGCCAGCCGAAGGACAGGGACGGCCTACGAGCAGTACTTC
TRBJ1-5 | TRBV6-5 | NA | NA | CASSNQGTAQPQHF | TGTGCCAGCAGTAATCAGGGAACGGCTCAGCCCCAGCATTTT
TRBJ2-1 | TRBV10-3 | NA | TRBD2 | CAIINVAGRTYNEQFF | TGTGCCATCATCAACGTAGCGGGGAGAACCTACAATGAGCAGTTCTTC
TRBJ1-5 | TRBV3-1/TRBV3-2 | many | NA | CASSQTDQPQHF | TGTGCCAGCAGCCAGACTGATCAGCCCCAGCATTTT
TRBJ1-1 | TRBV7-3 | NA | NA | CASSLGGMNTEAFF | TGTGCCAGCAGCCTAGGGGGAATGAACACTGAAGCTTTCTTT
TRBJ2-6 | TRBV5-1 | NA | NA | CASSFTQGSGANVLTF | TGCGCCAGCAGTTTTACCCAGGGCTCTGGGGCCAACGTCCTGACTTTC
TRBJ1-1 | TRBV4-1 | NA | NA | CASSQGRNTEAFF | TGCGCCAGCAGCCAAGGCAGGAACACTGAAGCTTTCTTT
TRBJ1-2 | TRBV2 | NA | NA | CASTQEGPDGYTF | TGTGCCAGCACCCAGGAGGGGCCTGATGGCTACACCTTC
TRBJ1-5 | TRBV28 | NA | TRBD1 | CASRTGGGSQPQHF | TGTGCCAGCAGGACAGGGGGAGGTAGTCAGCCCCAGCATTTT
TRBJ2-2 | TRBV7-3 | NA | TRBD1 | CASSFFGQGSTGELFF | TGTGCCAGCAGCTTCTTTGGACAGGGTAGCACCGGGGAGCTGTTTTTT
TRBJ1-5 | TRBV7-2 | NA | NA | CASSLQTGSNQPQHF | TGTGCCAGCAGCTTACAGACAGGTAGCAATCAGCCCCAGCATTTT
TRBJ1-1 | TRBV10-1 | NA | TRBD1 | CASSGTGSTEAFF | TGCGCCAGCAGTGGGACAGGGTCCACTGAAGCTTTCTTT
TRBJ2-2 | TRBV7-9 | once | NA | CASSSGWANTGELFF | TGTGCCAGCAGCTCGGGGTGGGCGAACACCGGGGAGCTGTTTTTT
TRBJ2-1 | TRBV7-3 | NA | NA | CASSLRGGDQPYNEQFF | TGTGCCAGCAGCTTAAGGGGCGGGGACCAGCCCTACAATGAGCAGTTCTTC
TRBJ2-7 | TRBV7-3 | NA | TRBD2 | CASSDLGWGGEQYF | TGTGCCAGCAGCGACCTGGGCTGGGGGGGCGAGCAGTACTTC
TRBJ1-4 | TRBV30 | NA | TRBD1 | CAGQAQANEKLFF | TGTGCGGGACAGGCGCAGGCTAATGAAAAACTGTTTTTT
TRBJ1-6 | TRBV2 | NA | NA | CASSARAIRGNSPLHF | TGTGCCAGCAGTGCGAGGGCCATTCGTGGCAATTCACCCCTCCACTTT
TRBJ2-1 | TRBV2 | NA | TRBD2 | CASDVWASGGTSSYNEQFF | TGTGCCAGCGATGTTTGGGCTAGCGGGGGGACGAGCTCCTACAATGAGCAGTTCTTC
TRBJ2-3 | TRBV7-3 | NA | TRBD2 | CASSPSGGYTDTQYF | TGTGCCAGCAGCCCTAGCGGGGGGTACACAGATACGCAGTATTTT